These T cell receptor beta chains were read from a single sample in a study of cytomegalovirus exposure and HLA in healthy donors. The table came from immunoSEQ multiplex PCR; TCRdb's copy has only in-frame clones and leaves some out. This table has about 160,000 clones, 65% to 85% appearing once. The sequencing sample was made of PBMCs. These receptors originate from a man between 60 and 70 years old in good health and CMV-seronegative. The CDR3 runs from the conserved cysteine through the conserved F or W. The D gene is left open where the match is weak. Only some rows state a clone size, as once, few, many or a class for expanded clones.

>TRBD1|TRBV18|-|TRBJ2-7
TGTGCCAGCTCACCGCAACAGGGGGCCATGAGGGACGAGCAGTACTTC
CASSPQQGAMRDEQYF
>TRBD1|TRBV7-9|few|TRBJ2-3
TGTTCCAGCAGCTTAGCGCTGGGCAGGGGGCGCACAGATACGCAGTATTTT
CSSSLALGRGRTDTQYF
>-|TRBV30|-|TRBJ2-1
TGTGCCTGGAGTGTACGTGGGAGCTCCTACAATGAGCAGTTCTTC
CAWSVRGSSYNEQFF
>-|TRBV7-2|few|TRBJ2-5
TGTGCCAGCAGCATAAAAGAGACCCAGTACTTC
CASSIKETQYF
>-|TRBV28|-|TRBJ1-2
TGTGCCAGCAGTTTTCGGGTAGAAGGCTACACCTTC
CASSFRVEGYTF
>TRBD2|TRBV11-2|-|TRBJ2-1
TGTGCCAGCGCACGGCTAGCGGGAGTCACCTACAATGAGCAGTTCTTC
CASARLAGVTYNEQFF
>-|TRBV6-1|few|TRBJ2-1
TGTGCCAGCAGTGGGGACCCTGCGGGGTACTACAATGAGCAGTTCTTC
CASSGDPAGYYNEQFF
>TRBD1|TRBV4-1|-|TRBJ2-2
TGCGCCAGCAGACGGACAGGGACGAACACCGGGGAGCTGTTTTTT
CASRRTGTNTGELFF
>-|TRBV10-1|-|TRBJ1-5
TGCGCCAGCAGTGATGGGGCCTATCCCCCCCAGCATTTT
CASSDGAYPPQHF
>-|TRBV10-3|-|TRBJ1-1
TGTGCCATCAGTGAAGGGGCCCGGAACACTGAAGCTTTCTTT
CAISEGARNTEAFF